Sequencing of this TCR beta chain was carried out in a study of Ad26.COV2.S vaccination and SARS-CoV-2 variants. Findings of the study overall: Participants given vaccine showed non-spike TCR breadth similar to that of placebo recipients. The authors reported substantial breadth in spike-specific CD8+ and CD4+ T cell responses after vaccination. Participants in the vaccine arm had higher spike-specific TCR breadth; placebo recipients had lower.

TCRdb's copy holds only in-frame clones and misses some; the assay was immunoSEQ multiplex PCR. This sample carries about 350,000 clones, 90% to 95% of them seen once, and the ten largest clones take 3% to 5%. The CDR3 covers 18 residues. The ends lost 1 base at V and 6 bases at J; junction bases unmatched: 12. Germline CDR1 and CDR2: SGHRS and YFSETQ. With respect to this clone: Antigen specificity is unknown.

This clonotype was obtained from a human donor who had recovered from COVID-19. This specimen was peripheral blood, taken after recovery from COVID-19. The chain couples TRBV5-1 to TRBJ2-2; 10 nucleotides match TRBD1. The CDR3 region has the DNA TGCGCCAGCAGCTTGAGGTCGGCGTCGGACAGGGGGTCCGGGGAGCTGTTTTTT. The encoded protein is CASSLRSASDRGSGELFF.